Each of the 13 T cell receptor beta chains below was sequenced from the same sample in a study of cytomegalovirus exposure and HLA in healthy donors. Use of 60 Vbeta and 13 Jbeta primers characterized the PCR. The protocol was immunoSEQ multiplex PCR, while the TCRdb copy is restricted to in-frame clones and leaves out a portion. The sample shows approximately 130,000 clones, roughly 89% of them seen only once. The specimen sequenced was PBMCs. These TCRs come from a woman aged 25 to 39 in good health and CMV-seronegative.

This chain joins TRBV5-4 and TRBJ2-1, with no clear D. The CDR3 contains 13 residues. The germline gives CDR1 SGHNT, CDR2 YYREEE (reference sequence). V dropped 4 bases and J dropped 4 bases, with 9 bases sitting between them. In nucleotides, the CDR3 is TGTGCCAGCAGCCAGACACGGTACAATGAGCAGTTCTTC. Translating it yields CASSQTRYNEQFF.

V is TRBV10-3 and J is TRBJ1-1; D gene uncertain. CDR1 and CDR2 (germline): ENHRY, SYGVKD. V was cut by 7 bases and J by 1 base, with 7 bases left in between. This CDR3 comprises 12 residues. The CDR3 DNA sequence: TGTGCCATCAAGGCAGGGAACACTGAAGCTTTCTTT. Its translation: CAIKAGNTEAFF.

This clone was counted a single time. V usage is TRBV7-3 and J usage is TRBJ2-7; D is possibly TRBD1 (5 bases). The V end was cut by 2 bases, the J end by 0 bases, with 11 bases between. CDR1 SGHTA and CDR2 FQGTGA come from the germline V gene. This CDR3 has 15 amino acids. CDR3 DNA sequence: TGTGCCAGCAGCTTAGGTCAGGGAAGCTCCTACGAGCAGTACTTC. Protein sequence: CASSLGQGSSYEQYF.

The chain carries TRBV7-2 and TRBJ2-1; 9 bases line up with TRBD2. From germline, CDR1 is SGHTA and CDR2 FQGNSA. The CDR3 spans 15 residues. V lost 3 bases and J lost 8; bases outside the gene matches: 8. The CDR3 DNA reads as TGTGCCAGCAGCTTCGGGGCGGGAGGGCAAGATGAGCAGTTCTTC. It is translated as CASSFGAGGQDEQFF. Together with reference TRBV7-2 and TRBJ2-1, the CDR3 gives the full variable domain: GAGVSQSPSNKVTEKGKDVELRCDPISGHTALYWYRQSLGQGLEFLIYFQGNSAPDKSGLPSDRFSAERTGGSVSTLTIQRTQQEDSAVYLCASSFGAGGQDEQFFGPGTRLTVL.

The chain combines TRBV7-9 with TRBJ1-6, with D maybe TRBD1 (6 bases). The germline V and J ends were trimmed by 5 bases and 5 bases, with 13 bases remaining between them. This CDR3 is built from 15 residues. The V gene's germline CDR1 is SEHNR and CDR2 FQNEAQ (reference sequence). The DNA of the CDR3 is TGTGCCAGCAGCATACAGCAGGGGAATAATTCACCCCTCCACTTT. It translates to CASSIQQGNNSPLHF.

The J gene is TRBJ2-2, the V gene TRBV7-3; possible D gene TRBD1, 6 bases. The CDR3 extends over 16 amino acids. Germline CDR1 is SGHTA and CDR2 is FQGTGA. V dropped 3 bases and J dropped 5 bases, with 16 bases sitting between them. CDR3 region: CASSFAGTLRTGELFF. The CDR3 DNA reads TGTGCCAGCAGCTTTGCCGGGACACTAAGGACCGGGGAGCTGTTTTTT.

The chain combines TRBV7-2 with TRBJ2-1, with 12 bases matching TRBD1. Germline trimming cut 2 bases from V and 9 bases from J; bases unmatched to any gene: 5. Per the germline V gene, CDR1 is SGHTA and CDR2 is FQGNSA. This CDR3 has 15 amino acids. The CDR3 loop is CASSLQGQGAFEQFF. CDR3 DNA sequence: TGTGCCAGCAGCTTACAGGGACAGGGGGCCTTTGAGCAGTTCTTC.

In its sample, this clone was seen a few times. This chain uses TRBV4-3 with TRBJ1-1; 8 positions agree with TRBD1. The CDR3 spans 15 residues. Trimming at V came to 3 bases and at J to 5 bases, leaving 8 bases not matched to a gene. The germline CDR1 and CDR2 sequences are LGHNA and YSLEER. The CDR3 is CASSQQTTGGTEAFF. In nucleotides, the CDR3 is TGCGCCAGCAGCCAGCAAACCACAGGGGGGACTGAAGCTTTCTTT.

V is TRBV7-8 and J is TRBJ1-5; TRBD1 matches 7 bases. Per germline, CDR1 SGHVS and CDR2 FQNEAQ. The CDR3 is 15 residues long. V lost 5 bases to trimming and J lost 4 bases; unmatched junction nucleotides: 8. CDR3 in DNA: TGTGCCAGCAGCACCCCCGGGACAGCAAATCAGCCCCAGCATTTT. As protein: CASSTPGTANQPQHF.

V and J are TRBV11-1 and TRBJ2-7; TRBD1 agrees at 12 bases. Germline trimming cut 5 bases from V and 5 bases from J; bases unmatched to any gene: 4. This CDR3 has 14 amino acids. Germline CDR1 is SGHAT and CDR2 is FQDESV (reference sequence). This CDR3 reads CASSGTGGPDEQYF. Written as DNA, the CDR3 is TGTGCCAGCAGCGGGACAGGGGGCCCGGACGAGCAGTACTTC.

The chain is built from TRBV5-3 and TRBJ2-7; a weak D match, TRBD1 (5 bases). TRBV5-3 is annotated as an ORF whose role is uncertain. The CDR3 contains 15 residues. Trimming shortened V by 1 base and J by 0 bases, and 11 bases separated the two germline ends. CDR3 protein: CARSLNTGCSYEQYF. DNA for the CDR3: TGTGCCAGAAGCTTGAACACAGGCTGCTCCTACGAGCAGTACTTC.

The rearrangement links TRBV5-8 to TRBJ1-4; D is ambiguous. V shed 3 bases and J shed 0 bases, with 6 bases lying between them. This CDR3 is built from 14 residues. CDR1 and CDR2 from the germline V gene are SGHTS and YDEGEE. The DNA for the CDR3 is TGTGCCAGCAGCTCTCTTGCAACTAATGAAAAACTGTTTTTT. It specifies CASSSLATNEKLFF.

The V and J genes are TRBV5-4 and TRBJ2-3, with TRBD2 identical over 7 bases. CDR3 length equals 18 residues. Per the germline V gene, CDR1 is SGHNT and CDR2 is YYREEE (reference sequence). V was clipped by 5 bases and J by 0 bases; unmatched bases: 15. The CDR3: CASRRSPGLQTSTDTQYF. In DNA, the CDR3 is TGTGCCAGCAGGCGGAGCCCGGGACTACAAACTAGCACAGATACGCAGTATTTT.